The 28 T cell receptor beta chains in this list originate from one sample, sequenced in a study of shared clonotypes between healthy human individuals. This table comes from immunoSEQ multiplex PCR, and its TCRdb copy is limited to in-frame clones, with some not included. The sample yields about 1.1 million clones, roughly 74% seen once. Sample: memory CD4+ T cells from PBMCs. Subset described: CD45RA-negative fraction. The receptors come from a man between 18 and 35 years old in good health. Some clones in this sample may be carry-over from other donors' samples.

This rearrangement joins TRBV7-2 to TRBJ2-3; D unclear. There are 14 residues in the CDR3. CDR1 and CDR2 from the germline V gene are SGHTA and FQGNSA. Trimming removed 5 bases at V and 6 bases at J, with 15 bases between. CDR3 residues: CASSHLVGSDTQYF. CDR3 DNA: TGTGCCAGCAGCCACTTAGTAGGGTCGGATACGCAGTATTTT.

The chain employs TRBV27 and TRBJ2-1; D is unresolved. Germline loops: CDR1 MNHEY, CDR2 SMNVEV (reference sequence). V lost 2 bases and J lost 0, with 17 bases in between. The CDR3 spans 18 residues. CDR3: CASSLKVYQTYSYNEQFF. In DNA form, the CDR3 reads TGTGCCAGCAGTTTAAAGGTCTACCAAACCTACTCCTACAATGAGCAGTTCTTC.

The genes are TRBV5-4 and TRBJ2-7, with 7 bases matching TRBD1. Trimming cost V 4 bases and J 7 bases; bases outside gene matches: 14. CDR1 is SGHNT and CDR2 is YYREEE in the germline V gene (reference sequence). This CDR3 comprises 15 residues. CDR3 coding DNA: TGTGCCAGCAGCCCGCGAGGGGGCGAAACGAGTGAGCAGTACTTC. Its translation: CASSPRGGETSEQYF.

In the case of this clone: The sample has other DNA sequences that encode this CDR3 too. The chain is built from TRBV6-5 and TRBJ1-1, with TRBD1 as a possible D gene (5 bases). Germline lookup yields CDR1 MNHEY and CDR2 SVGAGI. The length of the CDR3 is 14 residues. Trimming pared 2 bases from V and 1 base from J, leaving 8 bases between. CDR3 sequence: CASSYPGGNTEAFF. CDR3 DNA sequence: TGTGCCAGCAGTTACCCTGGGGGGAACACTGAAGCTTTCTTT.

As regards this clone: Other DNA sequences from this sample encode an identical CDR3 as well. The chain combines TRBV5-1 with TRBJ2-7, with TRBD2 as a possible D gene (6 bases). The CDR3 is 14 residues long. Germline CDR1 SGHRS, CDR2 YFSETQ. V lost 2 bases and J 0 bases, leaving 9 bases between the germline ends. The chain's CDR3 is CASSFSGVSYEQYF. CDR3 DNA sequence: TGCGCCAGCAGCTTTTCGGGGGTCTCCTACGAGCAGTACTTC. Drawing the rest from reference TRBV5-1 and TRBJ2-7, the complete variable domain is KAGVTQTPRYLIKTRGQQVTLSCSPISGHRSVSWYQQTPGQGLQFLFEYFSETQRNKGNFPGRFSGRQFSNSRSEMNVSTLELGDSALYLCASSFSGVSYEQYFGPGTRLTVT.

The genes are TRBV6-5 and TRBJ2-7, with 7 bases lining up with TRBD2. CDR1 and CDR2 from the germline V gene are MNHEY and SVGAGI. V lost 10 bases, J lost 2 bases, and 8 bases stayed unmatched. The CDR3 has 13 amino acids. The CDR3 protein is CATHAGVAYEQYF. The DNA for the CDR3 is TGTGCCACGCACGCGGGGGTAGCCTACGAGCAGTACTTC.

The rearrangement links TRBV19 to TRBJ2-3; 13 nucleotides line up with TRBD2. Germline loops: CDR1 LNHDA, CDR2 SQIVND (reference sequence). CDR3 size: 16 residues. Trimming at V came to 4 bases and at J to 6 bases, leaving 7 bases not matched to a gene. CDR3 DNA: TGTGCCAGTAGTAGTCTTGGACTAGCGGGGGCGGATACGCAGTATTTT. Translating gives CASSSLGLAGADTQYF.

The chain joins TRBV5-6 to TRBJ1-4; D remains ambiguous. The CDR3 loop spans 18 amino acids. Germline V gives CDR1 SGHDT, CDR2 YYEEEE. The V end was cut by 0 bases, the J end by 0 bases, with 15 bases between. The CDR3 loop reads CASSLGSGKTATNEKLFF. CDR3 sequence (DNA): TGTGCCAGCAGCTTGGGTAGCGGAAAGACCGCAACTAATGAAAAACTGTTTTTT.

V usage is TRBV30 and J usage is TRBJ1-3; D unclear. The CDR3 is 12 amino acids. Deletions cut 1 base from V and 8 bases from J, with 9 bases between. Germline assignment: CDR1 GTSNPN and CDR2 SVGIG (reference sequence). CDR3 loop: CAWSGLRDTIYF. DNA for the CDR3: TGTGCCTGGAGTGGCCTGAGGGACACCATATATTTT.

The V and J genes are TRBV7-9 and TRBJ2-7, with TRBD2 as a possible D gene (5 bases). There are 14 residues in the CDR3. Germline V gives CDR1 SEHNR, CDR2 FQNEAQ (reference sequence). Trimming stripped 0 bases from V and 3 bases from J, with 9 bases between. The CDR3 is CASSLAGAIYEQYF. In nucleotides, the CDR3 is TGTGCCAGCAGCTTAGCGGGAGCCATCTACGAGCAGTACTTC.

V is TRBV6-5 and J is TRBJ2-7, with D perhaps matching TRBD2 (6 bases). The CDR3 extends over 14 amino acids. Trimming took off 0 bases at V and 7 bases at J, with 13 bases between the two ends. Germline V gene sequence: CDR1 MNHEY, CDR2 SVGAGI. For the CDR3, the DNA is TGTGCCAGCAGTTACTCGACGGGGACTTATGAGCAGTACTTC. It translates to CASSYSTGTYEQYF.

This clone has a handful of counts. The chain recombines TRBV7-6 with TRBJ1-1, with 9 bases lining up with TRBD1. The V segment lost 2 bases and the J segment 2 bases; nucleotides outside the gene matches: 6. The CDR3 length is 16 residues. Germline CDR1 and CDR2: SGHVS and FNYEAQ. The CDR3 DNA reads as TGTGCCAGCAGCTTACGACAGGGGGGCTCTAACACTGAAGCTTTCTTT. It is translated as CASSLRQGGSNTEAFF.

The chain links TRBV2 to TRBJ1-4; D perhaps matches TRBD1 (5 bases). CDR1 is SNHLY and CDR2 is FYNNEI in the germline V gene. The CDR3 is 15 amino acids. V shed 6 bases and J shed 0 bases, with 11 bases lying between them. In DNA, the CDR3 is TGTGCCAGCAGAGGACAAACGGCAACTAATGAAAAACTGTTTTTT. Encoded protein: CASRGQTATNEKLFF.

This clone was recorded at least ten times. This rearrangement joins TRBV18 to TRBJ1-1; 8 bases are shared with TRBD1. CDR3 length: 15 amino acids. Germline values: CDR1 KGHSH, CDR2 LQKENI. J gave up 1 base and V 5 bases, and 6 bases lay outside the gene matches. CDR3 nucleotide sequence: TGTGCCAGCTCAGACAGGACAGGGCGGAACACTGAAGCTTTCTTT. Amino acids: CASSDRTGRNTEAFF.

This clone showed up just once. A much larger clone differs from this one at a single base, so this may be a read error. The chain links TRBV7-8 to TRBJ2-2, with D perhaps matching TRBD2 (6 bases). Deletions cut 5 bases from V and 3 bases from J, with 7 bases between. This CDR3 comprises 13 residues. Germline V gene sequence: CDR1 SGHVS, CDR2 FQNEAQ. The DNA for the CDR3 is TGTGCCAGCAGCCGGAGGGACACCGGGGAGCTGTTTTTT. The encoded protein is CASSRRDTGELFF. Looking up the rest from reference TRBV7-8 and TRBJ2-2 gives the full variable domain: GAGVSQSPRYKVAKRGQDVALRCDPISGHVSLFWYQQALGQGPEFLTYFQNEAQLDKSGLPSDRFFAERPEGSVSTLKIQRTQQEDSAVYLCASSRRDTGELFFGEGSRLTVL.

As regards this clone: Within the sample, other DNA sequences also encode this same CDR3. The chain is built from TRBV7-8 and TRBJ2-5, with 7 bases matching TRBD2. CDR1 and CDR2 (germline): SGHVS, FQNEAQ. With 7 bases clipped from V and 1 base from J, the junction kept 12 bases outside the gene matches. The CDR3 length is 16 residues. The CDR3 bases are TGTGCCAGCACCCCCGCCAGGTCTAGCGGCCAAGAGACCCAGTACTTC. Translating it yields CASTPARSSGQETQYF.

V gene TRBV6-5 combines with J gene TRBJ1-3, with D possibly matching TRBD1 (6 bases). Deletions cut 5 bases from V and 2 bases from J, with 10 bases between. This CDR3 is 14 amino acids long. CDR1 MNHEY and CDR2 SVGAGI come from the germline V gene. CDR3 DNA sequence: TGTGCCAGCAGTCCTGGACAGCCTGGAAACACCATATATTTT. Translating gives CASSPGQPGNTIYF.

The chain joins TRBV18 to TRBJ1-5, with a weak D call TRBD1 (6 bases). V lost 6 bases, J lost 5 bases, and 11 bases lay in between. The CDR3 has 13 residues. Germline V gives CDR1 KGHSH, CDR2 LQKENI. CDR3 in amino acids: CASSTDRHQPQHF. In DNA form, the CDR3 reads TGTGCCAGCTCTACGGACAGACATCAGCCCCAGCATTTT.

The gene calls are TRBV28 and TRBJ1-2, with 11 positions matching TRBD1. Germline V lookup: CDR1 MDHEN, CDR2 SYDVKM. This CDR3 is 16 amino acids long. Unmatched junction bases numbered 15, after V lost 8 bases and J lost 7 bases. Written as DNA, the CDR3 is TGTGCCAGCCGTTACCTCGTCGGGACAGGGGGTAGTGGCTACACCTTC. Translation: CASRYLVGTGGSGYTF.

The V and J genes are TRBV7-9 and TRBJ2-2; D perhaps matches TRBD2 (6 bases). This CDR3 region has 14 residues. V shed 0 bases and J shed 4 bases, with 6 bases lying between them. The germline gives CDR1 SEHNR, CDR2 FQNEAQ (reference sequence). The CDR3 DNA reads as TGTGCCAGCAGCTTAGCGGGAGGCACCGGGGAGCTGTTTTTT. Amino acids: CASSLAGGTGELFF.

The chain uses TRBV5-1 and TRBJ2-3; weak D call: TRBD1 (7 bases). This CDR3 spans 17 amino acids. Germline V gene lookup returns CDR1 SGHRS and CDR2 YFSETQ. The germline V and J ends were trimmed by 3 bases and 2 bases, with 19 bases remaining between them. The CDR3 loop is CASSSPGDSPHTDTQYF. CDR3 nucleotides: TGCGCCAGCAGCTCACCGGGGGACAGTCCCCACACAGATACGCAGTATTTT.

The rearrangement uses TRBV7-8 and TRBJ2-1, with 9 bases matching TRBD2. The CDR3 is made up of 16 amino acids. Germline loops: CDR1 SGHVS, CDR2 FQNEAQ. V was pared by 5 bases and J by 2 bases, with 7 bases of the junction left unmatched. The CDR3 is CASSTLAGTTYNEQFF. The CDR3 nucleotides read TGTGCCAGCAGCACACTAGCGGGCACAACCTACAATGAGCAGTTCTTC.

The V gene is TRBV7-9, the J gene TRBJ2-3, with TRBD1 identical over 8 bases. The CDR3 sequence is 15 residues long. Germline V gene sequence: CDR1 SEHNR, CDR2 FQNEAQ (reference sequence). Germline trimming cut 6 bases from V and 10 bases from J; bases unmatched to any gene: 15. CDR3 in DNA: TGTGCCAGCAGTCCCCTGGGGGGAACGACAGGGGCGCAGTATTTT. Its protein product is CASSPLGGTTGAQYF.

The chain recombines TRBV2 with TRBJ1-2; D is ambiguous. Germline CDR1 is SNHLY and CDR2 is FYNNEI. The CDR3 runs 14 residues. V lost 6 bases, J lost 2 bases, and 13 bases lay in between. This CDR3 is CASRARAGNYGYTF. CDR3 nucleotides: TGTGCCAGCAGAGCCCGGGCGGGGAACTATGGCTACACCTTC.

This clone appeared a single time. Different DNA sequences within this sample yield the same CDR3. The chain couples TRBV29-1 to TRBJ2-5; no firm D call. The V end was cut by 4 bases, the J end by 2 bases, with 8 bases between. The CDR3 is 12 residues long. Germline V CDR1 and CDR2: SQVTM, ANQGSEA. The CDR3: CSVAAVQETQYF. CDR3 coding DNA: TGCAGCGTTGCGGCAGTACAAGAGACCCAGTACTTC.

The rearrangement uses TRBV4-1 and TRBJ2-2, with a tentative D call TRBD1 (5 bases). Trimming left V 0 bases short and J 7 bases short, with 15 bases between. The CDR3 is 16 residues long. Germline CDR1 and CDR2: MGHRA and YSYEKL. CDR3 nucleotide sequence: TGCGCCAGCAGCCAAGACGTCGCCAGGGCTTTCGGGGAGCTGTTTTTT. Amino acids: CASSQDVARAFGELFF.

This CDR3 is CASSRRQQETQYF. The DNA for the CDR3 is TGTGCCAGCAGCCGCCGGCAGCAAGAGACCCAGTACTTC. The chain uses TRBV27 and TRBJ2-5; D gene uncertain. V was cut by 6 bases and J by 2 bases, with 10 bases left in between. The germline V gene has CDR1 MNHEY and CDR2 SMNVEV (reference sequence). The CDR3 totals 13 residues.

A few counts support this clone. The chain combines TRBV11-2 with TRBJ2-5; D is unresolved. CDR1 SGHAT and CDR2 FQNNGV come from the germline V gene. V lost 3 bases and J 7 bases, leaving 12 bases between the germline ends. There are 13 residues in the CDR3. The CDR3 DNA reads TGTGCCAGCAGCTTGGGCCGGTTAGGGACCCAGTACTTC. Translated: CASSLGRLGTQYF.